This TCR beta chain comes out of a study of radiotherapy plus CTLA-4 blockade in lung cancer. As for the study in general: Objective response rate was 15% to 20%; disease control rate, around 31%. General study results and limits: Radiotherapy with ipilimumab was followed by blood expansion of tumor-derived clones. Alongside interferon-beta, early blood T cell clone dynamics were reportedly the best predictor of response.

Germline loops: CDR1 WSHSY, CDR2 SAAADI. The germline V and J ends were trimmed by 4 bases and 8 bases, with 14 bases remaining between them. CDR3 size: 13 residues. In regard to this clone: Its antigen is undetermined.

The method was immunoSEQ multiplex PCR; TCRdb's version includes in-frame clones alone and lacks a portion of them. Of around 50,000 clones listed, roughly 90% are singletons. Here the sequenced sample was peripheral blood, taken from a patient treated with radiotherapy plus ipilimumab. The source is a human donor with non-small cell lung cancer that progressed on radiotherapy plus ipilimumab. Some clones in this sample may be carry-over from other donors' samples. The J gene is TRBJ1-2, the V gene TRBV10-2, with D unresolved. In DNA, the CDR3 is TGCGCCAGCAGTGGACGGATCGGGGAGGGCTACACCTTC. It specifies CASSGRIGEGYTF.